This TCR beta chain was found in a study of blood T cell repertoires in COVID-19. As for the study in general: T cells, B-cell-depleted T cells, or PBMCs provided the cDNA or gDNA that served as material.

Original processing notes: Researchers report that nucleated cell counts were estimated from reference gene primer amplification. Here immunoSEQ multiplex PCR was the method, and the copy in TCRdb shows in-frame clones only, minus some. V and J calls and clone size are those listed in that table; D and trimming were worked out from the DNA. Found here are approximately 500,000 clones, less than 90% of them singletons; the top ten hold roughly 8%. The germline V gene has CDR1 MGHDK and CDR2 SYGVNS. This CDR3 contains 13 residues. The ends lost 3 bases at V and 7 bases at J; junction bases unmatched: 3. Seattle's cohort entered during active infection and was followed longitudinally.

This rearrangement joins TRBV25-1 to TRBJ1-2; TRBD1 agrees at 9 bases. Source material: peripheral blood. The clonotype was recovered from a woman in her forties or fifties with COVID-19, enrolled during active disease. In DNA, the CDR3 is TGTGCCAGCAGTGACCCGGACAGGGGTGGCTACACCTTC. As protein: CASSDPDRGGYTF.